This T cell receptor beta chain derives from a study of CD8 T cells in Susac syndrome. V was clipped by 0 bases and J by 3 bases, with 15 bases between them. This CDR3 has 16 amino acids. Germline V lookup: CDR1 MNHEY, CDR2 SVGAGI. TCR beta sequencing was performed on blood CD8+ and CD4+ T cells. Each multiple sclerosis control was a treatment-naive patient with relapsing-remitting disease that was either stable or active. Negative isolation yielded the CD8+ and CD4+ T cells, while FACS enriched the TEMRA cells. A quantity of about 0.45 to 1 ug RNA underwent reverse transcription using random hexamers. The immunoSEQ assay covered 54 Vbeta and 13 Jbeta segments for CDR3. TCRdb redid the calling of the immunoSEQ multiplex PCR reads with MiXCR, one entry per CDR3 protein. The data show around 130,000 distinct CDR3 sequences, about 90% seen once.

Material: CD8+ T cells from PBMCs. V is TRBV6-5 and J is TRBJ2-7, with a possible D match to TRBD1 (5 bases). The TCR originated in a human donor with multiple sclerosis. CDR3 DNA sequence: TGTGCCAGCAGTTACTCCGCTGAAACCCAGGGCTACGAGCAGTACTTC. Translating it yields CASSYSAETQGYEQYF.